A selection of T cell receptor beta chains follows, all from one sample in a study of cytomegalovirus exposure and HLA in healthy donors. The table came from immunoSEQ multiplex PCR; TCRdb's copy has only in-frame clones and leaves some out. The data show 45,000 to 65,000 clones, around nine tenths seen once. The sample comprised PBMCs. The source of these receptors is a man aged 18 to 30 in good health and CMV-seronegative. CDR3s include the opening cysteine and the closing phenylalanine or tryptophan. Each record gives: V gene, clone size, D gene, J gene, CDR3 protein, CDR3 DNA. A D gene is named only where the DNA matches it firmly. Not every row has a clone size; where given, it reads once, few, many or a size class.

>TRBV5-5|once|TRBD2|TRBJ2-2
CASSSRGGSNTGELFF
TGTGCCAGCAGCTCCCGGGGGGGATCGAACACCGGGGAGCTGTTTTTT
>TRBV28|once|.|TRBJ2-3
CASSSQYTDTQYF
TGTGCCAGCAGTTCACAATACACAGATACGCAGTATTTT
>TRBV14|.|.|TRBJ2-7
CASSQASEASYEQYF
TGTGCCAGCAGCCAAGCCTCCGAGGCCTCCTACGAGCAGTACTTC
>TRBV14|.|.|TRBJ2-5
CASNTLRDSKETQYF
TGTGCCAGCAACACCCTGCGGGACAGTAAAGAGACCCAGTACTTC
>TRBV5-4|once|TRBD1|TRBJ1-2
CASSGGTASHNYGYTF
TGTGCCAGCAGCGGCGGGACAGCCTCTCATAACTATGGCTACACCTTC
>TRBV11-2|.|TRBD1|TRBJ2-1
CASSLAGIRGQAHNEQFF
TGTGCCAGCAGCTTAGCTGGGATCCGGGGACAGGCTCACAATGAGCAGTTCTTC
>TRBV27|.|.|TRBJ1-1
CASSPSGGLNTEAFF
TGTGCCAGCAGTCCGTCGGGAGGACTGAACACTGAAGCTTTCTTT
>TRBV7-3|.|.|TRBJ2-2
CASSSPFGGELFF
TGTGCCAGCAGCTCCCCTTTCGGCGGGGAGCTGTTTTTT
>TRBV9|.|.|TRBJ2-1
CASSVEASYSNEQFF
TGTGCCAGCAGCGTAGAGGCTAGCTATTCCAATGAGCAGTTCTTC
>TRBV11-2|.|.|TRBJ2-2
CASSPRLDTGELFF
TGTGCCAGCAGCCCACGACTGGATACCGGGGAGCTGTTTTTT
>TRBV9|.|TRBD2|TRBJ2-5
CASSVGLAGAGETQYF
TGTGCCAGCAGCGTAGGACTAGCGGGAGCGGGGGAGACCCAGTACTTC
>TRBV7-2|.|TRBD1|TRBJ2-2
CASSRTGEITGELFF
TGTGCCAGCAGTCGGACAGGGGAAATAACCGGGGAGCTGTTTTTT
>TRBV7-9|.|TRBD1|TRBJ1-4
CASSPGTGGREKLFF
TGTGCCAGCAGCCCAGGGACAGGGGGTCGCGAAAAACTGTTTTTT
>TRBV19|.|TRBD2|TRBJ2-1
CASSISSGSGNEQFF
TGTGCCAGTAGTATCTCTAGCGGGAGTGGGAATGAGCAGTTCTTC
>TRBV6-1|.|TRBD1|TRBJ2-7
CASDRTGIHEQYF
TGTGCCAGCGATAGGACAGGGATTCACGAGCAGTACTTC
>TRBV7-2|once|TRBD1|TRBJ1-1
CASSPGTGFGAFF
TGTGCCAGCAGCCCAGGGACAGGGTTTGGAGCTTTCTTT
>TRBV14|.|.|TRBJ2-1
CASSPQGRLTLFF
TGTGCCAGCAGCCCCCAGGGTAGGCTGACTCTGTTCTTC
>TRBV15|.|.|TRBJ2-7
CATSGSRVAYEQYF
TGTGCCACCAGCGGATCCAGGGTAGCCTACGAGCAGTACTTC
>TRBV6-5|.|TRBD2|TRBJ2-5
CASTPGGLETQYF
TGTGCCAGCACCCCGGGGGGGTTGGAGACCCAGTACTTC
>TRBV28|.|.|TRBJ2-3
CASSLRDWGTDTQYF
TGTGCCAGCAGCTTGAGGGATTGGGGCACAGATACGCAGTATTTT
>TRBV6-5|.|.|TRBJ1-1
CASSPGGGTEAFF
TGTGCCAGCAGTCCGGGAGGGGGCACTGAAGCTTTCTTT
>TRBV6-1|.|.|TRBJ1-2
CASSEEGSGAWGYTF
TGTGCCAGCAGTGAAGAGGGGAGCGGGGCGTGGGGCTACACCTTC
>TRBV30|.|TRBD1|TRBJ2-5
CAWSVQGETQYF
TGTGCCTGGAGTGTACAGGGGGAGACCCAGTACTTC
>TRBV27|.|TRBD1|TRBJ2-2
CASSLFRQGSTGELFF
TGTGCCAGCAGTTTATTTCGACAGGGAAGCACCGGGGAGCTGTTTTTT
>TRBV7-3|.|TRBD2|TRBJ2-3
CASSLMALGLVPDTQYF
TGTGCCAGCAGCTTAATGGCTCTCGGACTAGTTCCAGATACGCAGTATTTT
>TRBV5-4|.|.|TRBJ1-1
CASSLASSGWTEAFF
TGTGCCAGCAGCTTGGCGAGTAGCGGGTGGACTGAAGCTTTCTTT
>TRBV5-1|.|.|TRBJ2-1
CASSLGSSYNEQFF
TGCGCCAGCAGCTTGGGTAGCTCCTACAATGAGCAGTTCTTC
>TRBV19|.|.|TRBJ1-2
CASGSLDGYTF
TGTGCCAGCGGTTCGTTGGATGGCTACACCTTC
>TRBV13|.|TRBD1|TRBJ2-1
CASSQGQGNDNEQFF
TGTGCCAGCAGCCAAGGACAGGGAAATGACAATGAGCAGTTCTTC
>TRBV19|.|.|TRBJ2-1
CASSIGTFIYEQFF
TGTGCCAGTAGTATCGGGACATTCATCTATGAGCAGTTCTTC
>TRBV5-1|.|.|TRBJ2-3
CASSLERLTDTQYF
TGCGCCAGCAGCTTGGAGCGCCTCACAGATACGCAGTATTTT
>TRBV6-6|.|.|TRBJ1-5
CASSLSGLGNQPQHF
TGTGCCAGCAGTCTCTCGGGATTGGGCAATCAGCCCCAGCATTTT
>TRBV28|.|TRBD2|TRBJ2-1
CASSVLAGAKNEQFF
TGTGCCAGCAGTGTCCTAGCGGGAGCTAAAAATGAGCAGTTCTTC